This T cell receptor (beta chain) was sequenced in a study of cytomegalovirus exposure and HLA in healthy donors. This clone was counted once. Its specificity is not known. The CDR3 has 14 amino acids. CDR1 SGHVS and CDR2 FQNEAQ come from the germline V gene. V lost 2 bases, J lost 5 bases, and 12 bases lay in between. This PCR relied on a set of 60 Vbeta primers and 13 Jbeta primers. The assay was immunoSEQ multiplex PCR, and TCRdb's table has in-frame clones only and misses some. The repertoire has about 57,000 clones, around 80% of them found once; the top ten carry roughly 3%. Study conclusions and caveats: Accurate HLA-A and HLA-B prediction from TCR beta sequences was reported for most subjects.

The sequenced sample consisted of PBMCs. This sequence originates from a woman in her twenties or thirties in good health and CMV-seronegative. This chain uses TRBV7-8 with TRBJ2-5; D is possibly TRBD1 (7 bases). The DNA for the CDR3 is TGTGCCAGCAGCTTACGGCCAGGGGGGGAGACCCAGTACTTC. This sequence encodes CASSLRPGGETQYF. The full variable domain, with the rest looked up from reference TRBV7-8 and TRBJ2-5, is GAGVSQSPRYKVAKRGQDVALRCDPISGHVSLFWYQQALGQGPEFLTYFQNEAQLDKSGLPSDRFFAERPEGSVSTLKIQRTQQEDSAVYLCASSLRPGGETQYFGPGTRLLVL.